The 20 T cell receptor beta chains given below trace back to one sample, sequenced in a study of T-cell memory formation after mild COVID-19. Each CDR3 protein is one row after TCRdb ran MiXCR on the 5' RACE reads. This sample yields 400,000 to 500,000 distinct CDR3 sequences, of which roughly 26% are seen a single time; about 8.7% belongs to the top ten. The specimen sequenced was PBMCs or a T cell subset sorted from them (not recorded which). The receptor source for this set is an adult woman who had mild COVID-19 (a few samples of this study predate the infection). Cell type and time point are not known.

The CDR3 loop reads CASSPSGRATGTQYF. CDR3 in DNA: TGTGCCAGCAGTCCCAGCGGGAGGGCCACGGGTACGCAGTATTTT. The J gene is TRBJ2-3, the V gene TRBV28, with 10 bases fitting TRBD2. The germline V gene encodes CDR1 MDHEN and CDR2 SYDVKM. V lost 5 bases and J lost 8; bases outside the gene matches: 10. The CDR3 length is 15 residues.

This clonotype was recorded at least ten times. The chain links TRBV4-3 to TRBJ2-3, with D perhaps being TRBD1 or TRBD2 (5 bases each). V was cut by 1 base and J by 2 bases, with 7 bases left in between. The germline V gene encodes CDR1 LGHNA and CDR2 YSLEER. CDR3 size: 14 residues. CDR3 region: CASSQGDPTDTQYF. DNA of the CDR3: TGCGCCAGCAGCCAAGGGGACCCCACAGATACGCAGTATTTT.

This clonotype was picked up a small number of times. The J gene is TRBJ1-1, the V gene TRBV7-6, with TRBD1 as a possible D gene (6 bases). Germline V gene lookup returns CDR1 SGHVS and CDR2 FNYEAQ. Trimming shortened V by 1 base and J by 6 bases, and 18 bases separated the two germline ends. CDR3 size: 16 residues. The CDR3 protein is CASSLGSGAPRAEAFF. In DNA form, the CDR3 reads TGTGCCAGCAGCTTAGGGTCAGGGGCCCCTCGGGCTGAAGCTTTCTTT.

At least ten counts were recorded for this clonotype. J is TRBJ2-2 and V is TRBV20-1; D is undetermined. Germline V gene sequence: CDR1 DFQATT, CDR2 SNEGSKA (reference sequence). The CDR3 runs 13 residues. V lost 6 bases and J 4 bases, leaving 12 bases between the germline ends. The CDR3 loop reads CSAPSRLTGELFF. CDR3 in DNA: TGCAGTGCGCCATCCAGGCTCACCGGGGAGCTGTTTTTT.

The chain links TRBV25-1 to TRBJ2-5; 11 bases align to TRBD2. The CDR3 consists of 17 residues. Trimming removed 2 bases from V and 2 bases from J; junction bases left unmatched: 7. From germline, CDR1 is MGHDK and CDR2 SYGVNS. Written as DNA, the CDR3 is TGTGCCAGCAGTGAAAGTTGGCTAGCGGGAGGTCAAGAGACCCAGTACTTC. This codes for CASSESWLAGGQETQYF. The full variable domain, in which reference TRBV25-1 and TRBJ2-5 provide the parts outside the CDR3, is EADIYQTPRYLVIGTGKKITLECSQTMGHDKMYWYQQDPGMELHLIHYSYGVNSTEKGDLSSESTVSRIRTEHFPLTLESARPSHTSQYLCASSESWLAGGQETQYFGPGTRLLVL.

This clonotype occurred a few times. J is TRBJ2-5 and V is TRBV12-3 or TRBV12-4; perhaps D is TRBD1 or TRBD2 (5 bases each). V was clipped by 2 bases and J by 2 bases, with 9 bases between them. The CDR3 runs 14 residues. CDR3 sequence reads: CASSLWGNQETQYF. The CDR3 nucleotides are TGTGCCAGCAGTTTATGGGGGAATCAAGAGACCCAGTACTTC.

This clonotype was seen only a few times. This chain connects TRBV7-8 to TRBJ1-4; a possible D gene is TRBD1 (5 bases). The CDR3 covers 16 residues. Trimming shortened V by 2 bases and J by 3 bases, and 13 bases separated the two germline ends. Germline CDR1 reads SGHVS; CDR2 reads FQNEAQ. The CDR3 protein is CASSLSGTGANEKLFF. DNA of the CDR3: TGTGCCAGCAGCTTAAGCGGGACCGGCGCTAATGAAAAACTGTTTTTT. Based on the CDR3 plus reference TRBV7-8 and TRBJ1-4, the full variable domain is GAGVSQSPRYKVAKRGQDVALRCDPISGHVSLFWYQQALGQGPEFLTYFQNEAQLDKSGLPSDRFFAERPEGSVSTLKIQRTQQEDSAVYLCASSLSGTGANEKLFFGSGTQLSVL.

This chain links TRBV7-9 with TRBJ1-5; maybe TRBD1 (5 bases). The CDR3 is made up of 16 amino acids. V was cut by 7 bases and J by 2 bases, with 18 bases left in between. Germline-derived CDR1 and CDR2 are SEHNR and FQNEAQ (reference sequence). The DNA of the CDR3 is TGTGCCAGCACCCACAGCCCGGGGGAAGGCAATCAGCCCCAGCATTTT. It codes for CASTHSPGEGNQPQHF.

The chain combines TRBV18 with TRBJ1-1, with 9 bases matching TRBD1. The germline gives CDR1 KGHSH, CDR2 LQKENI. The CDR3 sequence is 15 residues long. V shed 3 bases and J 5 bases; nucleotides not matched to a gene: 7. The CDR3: CASSPGQGFSTEAFF. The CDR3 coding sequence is TGTGCCAGCTCACCCGGACAGGGGTTCTCGACTGAAGCTTTCTTT. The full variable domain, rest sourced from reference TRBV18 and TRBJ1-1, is NAGVMQNPRHLVRRRGQEARLRCSPMKGHSHVYWYRQLPEEGLKFMVYLQKENIIDESGMPKERFSAEFPKEGPSILRIQQVVRGDSAAYFCASSPGQGFSTEAFFGQGTRLTVV.

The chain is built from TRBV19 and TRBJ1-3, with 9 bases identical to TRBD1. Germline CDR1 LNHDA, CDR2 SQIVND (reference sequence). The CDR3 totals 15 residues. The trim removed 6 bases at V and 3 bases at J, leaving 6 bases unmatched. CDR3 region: CASSYTGGLGNTIYF. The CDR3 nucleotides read TGTGCCAGTAGCTACACAGGGGGCCTTGGAAACACCATATATTTT.

CDR3 sequence reads: CASSEGRVFYEQYF. DNA for the CDR3: TGTGCCAGCAGTGAAGGACGGGTTTTCTACGAGCAGTACTTC. The gene calls are TRBV2 and TRBJ2-7; D is unresolved. Germline V lookup: CDR1 SNHLY, CDR2 FYNNEI. With 1 base removed from V and 3 bases from J, the gap between germline ends came to 10 bases. CDR3 length: 14 residues.

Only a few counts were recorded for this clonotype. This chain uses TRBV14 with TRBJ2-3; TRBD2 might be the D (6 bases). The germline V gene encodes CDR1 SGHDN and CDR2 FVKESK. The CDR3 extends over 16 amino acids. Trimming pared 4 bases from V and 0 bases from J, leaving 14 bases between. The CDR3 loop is CASSPPWGESTDTQYF. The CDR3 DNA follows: TGTGCCAGCAGCCCCCCCTGGGGGGAGAGCACAGATACGCAGTATTTT.

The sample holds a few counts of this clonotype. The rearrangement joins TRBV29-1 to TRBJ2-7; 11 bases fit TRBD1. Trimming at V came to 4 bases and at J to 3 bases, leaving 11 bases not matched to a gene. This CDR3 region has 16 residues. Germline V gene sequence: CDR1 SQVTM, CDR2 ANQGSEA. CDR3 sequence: CSVGRTGGAGLYEQYF. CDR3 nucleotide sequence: TGCAGCGTTGGCCGGACAGGGGGCGCCGGGCTCTACGAGCAGTACTTC.

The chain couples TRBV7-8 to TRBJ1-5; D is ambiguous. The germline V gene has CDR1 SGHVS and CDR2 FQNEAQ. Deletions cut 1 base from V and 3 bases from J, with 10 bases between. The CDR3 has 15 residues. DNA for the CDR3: TGTGCCAGCAGCTTAGGTCAGGCGCACAATCAGCCCCAGCATTTT. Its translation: CASSLGQAHNQPQHF.

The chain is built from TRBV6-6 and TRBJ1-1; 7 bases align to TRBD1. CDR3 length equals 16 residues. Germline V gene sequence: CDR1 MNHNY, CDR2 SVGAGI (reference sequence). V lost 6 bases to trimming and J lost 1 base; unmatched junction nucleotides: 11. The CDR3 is CASSHQLGQANTEAFF. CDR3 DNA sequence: TGTGCCAGCAGCCACCAACTTGGACAGGCGAACACTGAAGCTTTCTTT.

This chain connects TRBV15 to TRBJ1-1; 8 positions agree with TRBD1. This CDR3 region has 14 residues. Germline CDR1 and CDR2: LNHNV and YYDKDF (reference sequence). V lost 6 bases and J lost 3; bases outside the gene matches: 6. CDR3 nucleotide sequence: TGTGCCACCAGAGACAGGGGAGCGGACACTGAAGCTTTCTTT. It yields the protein CATRDRGADTEAFF.

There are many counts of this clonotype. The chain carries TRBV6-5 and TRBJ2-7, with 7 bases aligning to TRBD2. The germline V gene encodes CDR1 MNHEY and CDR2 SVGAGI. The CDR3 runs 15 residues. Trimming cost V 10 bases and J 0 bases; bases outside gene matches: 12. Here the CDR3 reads CATRRGEENSYEQYF. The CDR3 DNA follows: TGTGCCACGAGACGGGGGGAGGAAAACTCCTACGAGCAGTACTTC.

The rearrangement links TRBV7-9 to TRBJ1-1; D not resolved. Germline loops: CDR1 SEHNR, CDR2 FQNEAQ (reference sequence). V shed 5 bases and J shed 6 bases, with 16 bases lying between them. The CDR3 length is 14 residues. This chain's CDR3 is CASSRASNKAEAFF. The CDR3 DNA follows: TGTGCCAGCAGCCGGGCATCAAACAAGGCTGAAGCTTTCTTT.

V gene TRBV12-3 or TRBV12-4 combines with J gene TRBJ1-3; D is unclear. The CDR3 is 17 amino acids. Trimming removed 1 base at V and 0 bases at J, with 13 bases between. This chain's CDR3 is CASSLVTFIFSGNTIYF. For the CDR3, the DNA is TGTGCCAGCAGTTTAGTTACCTTCATCTTCTCTGGAAACACCATATATTTT.

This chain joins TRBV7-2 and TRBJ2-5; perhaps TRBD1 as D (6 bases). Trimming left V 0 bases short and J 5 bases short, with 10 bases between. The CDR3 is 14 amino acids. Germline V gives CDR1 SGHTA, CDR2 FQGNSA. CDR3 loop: CASSLAAGVETQYF. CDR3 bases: TGTGCCAGCAGCTTAGCCGCAGGGGTGGAGACCCAGTACTTC.